This TCR beta chain was found in a study of Ad26.COV2.S vaccination and SARS-CoV-2 variants (dated by TCRdb to about 2021). The study in broad terms: Vaccine-arm donors came from COV1001, a multicentre, randomized, double-blind, placebo-controlled phase I-IIa trial of Ad26.COV2.S in healthy adults. Trial participants were randomized into five groups of five, in which low-dose or high-dose Ad26.COV2.S was given once or twice, or placebo was given on both occasions. The specificity and breadth of SARS-CoV-2-reactive T cell receptors after Ad26.COV2.S vaccination were assessed by TCRbeta repertoire sequencing. Dosing of Ad26.COV2.S was intramuscular, at either 5x10^10 or 1x10^11 viral particles, delivered as one shot or as two shots spaced 56 days apart. The TCR-sequenced set comprised approximately 30 samples: about 19 Ad26.COV2.S vaccine recipients, 5 placebo recipients and 8 SARS-CoV-2 convalescent individuals. Investigators did not know the trial group allocation while performing experiments and assessing outcomes.

About this clone itself: Its antigen remains undetermined. Per-nucleotide qualities are absent, and no much larger clonotype sits a single base away.

Sample treatment or condition, as interpreted from the label and publication: 15 to 20 received Ad26.COV2.S at low or high dose, single or two shots; 5 received placebo; per-sample allocation not given. Repertoires of vaccine and placebo recipients were sequenced from samples taken on day 63 after the first injection. In Cohort 1b, 25 adults aged 18-55 years were enrolled at a single site in Boston, USA, between 29 July and 7 August 2020. As a vaccine, Ad26.COV2.S was a replication-incompetent adenovirus type 26 vector that expressed a prefusion-stabilized SARS-CoV-2 spike protein derived from the original Wuhan strain. The immunoSEQ Assay was used to sequence TCRbeta CDR3 regions. After extraction, genomic DNA underwent amplification by bias-controlled multiplex PCR, followed by high-throughput sequencing. The paper's data handling went like this. To quantify the absolute abundance of every unique TCRbeta CDR3 region, sequences were collapsed and filtered. T cell fraction was estimated by normalization of TCRbeta template counts to usable DNA, with usable DNA being measured through amplification of reference genes present in all nucleated cells. Repertoire TCRs were annotated as SARS-CoV-2-specific by exact matching of V gene, CDR3 amino acid sequence and J gene to a known reactive TCR set. The reference SARS-CoV-2 TCR set was derived from MIRA and filtered for enrichment in COVID-19-positive ImmuneCODE repertoires, a step that removed public or cross-reactive TCRs. Using the MIRA antigens, annotated TCRs were further analysed by specific ORF or by position within an ORF. Depth was the summed frequency of annotated unique rearrangements, while breadth was defined as annotated unique rearrangements over total unique productive rearrangements. Two-sided Wilcoxon rank-sum tests were used to compare TCR breadth between groups. Entries here come from immuneACCESS through TCRdb and include only in-frame sequences with V and J called. Some clones fail to appear in such tables; in the studies checked, an unresolved V gene covers under half of the shortfall, and the cause of the remainder is unknown. The V and J calls and the clone size are those of that table, but D and trimming were determined from the DNA. Across this sample there are hundreds of thousands of clones, with around nine tenths seen only once. Roughly 3.1% of the sample is in the top ten clones.

Paper-wide results and their limitations: The study was not powered to compare responses between vaccine doses or regimens. The authors noted that the TCR breadth and depth analyses may have underestimated total T cell responses. After vaccination, spike-specific CD8+ and CD4+ T cell responses were reported to show substantial breadth. Higher spike-specific TCR breadth was observed in Ad26.COV2.S recipients than in placebo recipients (P = 0.0014). Vaccine and placebo recipients had similar non-spike TCR breadth, a finding consistent with the vaccine containing only spike.

Between the V and J ends, shortened by 5 bases and 5 bases respectively, the junction contains 13 bases. From a lookup of the germline V gene, CDR1 and CDR2 are SGHVS and FQNEAQ. The CDR3 holds 15 amino acids from the cysteine to the phenylalanine. Of the read, only the CDR3 DNA is kept; its 45 bases are in frame from base 1. The rearranged chain carries TRBV7-8 and TRBJ1-6; the D gene is perhaps TRBD1, on 5 matching bases. The specimen comprised peripheral blood, sampled in a trial of Ad26.COV2.S vaccine versus placebo. This TCR was sampled from a person aged 18-65 years who received the Ad26.COV2.S COVID-19 vaccine or a placebo. The nucleotide sequence is TGTGCCAGCAGCCCCCCGACAGTCCATAATTCACCCCTCCACTTT. This yields the protein CASSPPTVHNSPLHF.